The 10 T cell receptor beta chains presented below share a single source sample, sequenced in a study of PD-1 blockade in mismatch repair-deficient tumors. TCRdb's table, derived via immunoSEQ multiplex PCR, lists solely in-frame clones and lacks some. Found here are over 100,000 clones, 70% to 80% of them singletons; the top ten hold about 4.5%. The specimen was peripheral blood, collected about 13 months after starting pembrolizumab. Source of these receptors: an adult with mismatch repair-deficient cancer.

This clone has a single count. V gene TRBV6-5 combines with J gene TRBJ2-7; D may be TRBD1 (7 bases). The CDR3 length is 15 residues. The germline gives CDR1 MNHEY, CDR2 SVGAGI. The germline V and J ends were trimmed by 0 bases and 2 bases, with 11 bases remaining between them. CDR3 residues: CASSYSGRGAYEQYF. CDR3 DNA: TGTGCCAGCAGTTACTCGGGCAGGGGGGCCTACGAGCAGTACTTC.

The V call is TRBV7-2, the J call TRBJ2-3; perhaps TRBD2 as D (5 bases). Germline V CDR1 and CDR2: SGHTA, FQGNSA. The CDR3 has 14 residues. V dropped 8 bases and J dropped 6 bases, with 18 bases sitting between them. The CDR3, as DNA: TGTGCCAGCGGGGTGGCCGGGAACGGGGATACGCAGTATTTT. Translation gives CASGVAGNGDTQYF.

The V and J genes are TRBV19 and TRBJ2-1, with 12 bases identical to TRBD2. This CDR3 contains 15 residues. Germline V gene data show CDR1 as LNHDA and CDR2 as SQIVND (reference sequence). After removal of 5 bases from V and 9 bases from J, the junction contained 8 bases not matched to a gene. CDR3 DNA sequence: TGTGCCAGTAGTGCCGCTAGCGGGAGGGCCAGTGAGCAGTTCTTC. This sequence encodes CASSAASGRASEQFF.

The chain links TRBV11-2 to TRBJ2-2; 13 nucleotides line up with TRBD2. V was pared by 5 bases and J by 4 bases, with 10 bases of the junction left unmatched. Germline assignment: CDR1 SGHAT and CDR2 FQNNGV. The CDR3 is 18 amino acids. CDR3 in amino acids: CASSTGTSGILFTGELFF. The CDR3 DNA is TGTGCCAGCAGCACAGGGACTAGCGGGATTTTATTCACCGGGGAGCTGTTTTTT.

The chain recombines TRBV2 with TRBJ2-3; 13 bases are shared with TRBD2. The CDR3 loop spans 21 amino acids. The trim removed 4 bases at V and 1 base at J, leaving 17 bases unmatched. Germline CDR1 reads SNHLY; CDR2 reads FYNNEI. CDR3 sequence reads: CASSGPTRTSGSTTGTDTQYF. The CDR3 bases are TGTGCCAGCAGTGGTCCAACCCGGACTAGCGGGAGCACAACGGGCACAGATACGCAGTATTTT.

This chain uses TRBV9 with TRBJ1-2; D may be TRBD1 (5 bases). CDR3 length equals 14 residues. Per germline, CDR1 SGDLS and CDR2 YYNGEE. The V gene lost 0 bases and the J gene lost 5 bases, with 11 bases spanning the gap. CDR3 in DNA: TGTGCCAGCAGCGTAGGACGTGGGACGTATGGCTACACCTTC. Translation: CASSVGRGTYGYTF.

This clone has just a few counts. The V call is TRBV7-9, the J call TRBJ2-2, with 10 bases that match TRBD1. The V gene end was trimmed by 1 base and the J gene end by 4 bases; junction bases not matched to a gene: 6. Germline V CDR1 and CDR2: SEHNR, FQNEAQ (reference sequence). The CDR3 extends over 17 amino acids. DNA for the CDR3: TGTGCCAGCAGCTTAGGAGACAGGGGGCGGATCACCGGGGAGCTGTTTTTT. Its protein product is CASSLGDRGRITGELFF. The variable domain in full, with the rest retrieved from reference TRBV7-9 and TRBJ2-2, is DTGVSQNPRHKITKRGQNVTFRCDPISEHNRLYWYRQTLGQGPEFLTYFQNEAQLEKSRLLSDRFSAERPKGSFSTLEIQRTEQGDSAMYLCASSLGDRGRITGELFFGEGSRLTVL.

The V gene is TRBV6-6, the J gene TRBJ2-1; the D gene is possibly TRBD1 (8 bases). The CDR3 is 12 residues long. The ends were cut back, 7 bases at V and 6 bases at J, with 10 bases in the middle. The germline gives CDR1 MNHNY, CDR2 SVGAGI (reference sequence). The CDR3 here is CASNRGGNEQFF. CDR3 nucleotide sequence: TGTGCCAGCAACAGGGGGGGCAATGAGCAGTTCTTC.

The V call is TRBV5-1, the J call TRBJ1-2, with D unresolved. CDR1 is SGHRS and CDR2 is YFSETQ in the germline V gene. This CDR3 contains 15 residues. V was trimmed by 0 bases and J by 2 bases, leaving 11 bases between them. The CDR3 nucleotides are TGCGCCAGCAGCTTGGATGGGAGTCAGAACTATGGCTACACCTTC. As protein: CASSLDGSQNYGYTF. The variable domain in full, completed from reference TRBV5-1 and TRBJ1-2, reads KAGVTQTPRYLIKTRGQQVTLSCSPISGHRSVSWYQQTPGQGLQFLFEYFSETQRNKGNFPGRFSGRQFSNSRSEMNVSTLELGDSALYLCASSLDGSQNYGYTFGSGTRLTVV.

V is TRBV27 and J is TRBJ2-7; D possibly matches TRBD1 or TRBD2 (5 bases each). Germline values: CDR1 MNHEY, CDR2 SMNVEV (reference sequence). The CDR3 is 16 residues long. V was cut by 2 bases and J by 4 bases, with 18 bases left in between. CDR3 amino acids: CASSLGPPGRLYEQYF. The CDR3 coding sequence is TGTGCCAGCAGTTTAGGACCCCCGGGGCGGCTTTACGAGCAGTACTTC.